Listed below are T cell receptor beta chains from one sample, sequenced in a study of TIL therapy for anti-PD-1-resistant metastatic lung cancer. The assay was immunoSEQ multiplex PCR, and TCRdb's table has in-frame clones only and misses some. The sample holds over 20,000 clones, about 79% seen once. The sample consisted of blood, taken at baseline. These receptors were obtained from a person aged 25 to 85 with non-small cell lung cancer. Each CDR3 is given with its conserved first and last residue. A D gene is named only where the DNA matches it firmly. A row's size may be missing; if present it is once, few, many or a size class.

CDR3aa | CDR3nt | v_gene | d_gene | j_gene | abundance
CAWSVGGRMSEQFF | TGTGCCTGGAGTGTAGGCGGGAGGATGAGTGAGCAGTTCTTC | TRBV30 | TRBD2 | TRBJ2-1 | NA
CASTGGTVGAGGEQYF | TGTGCCAGCACTGGGGGGACGGTGGGAGCGGGAGGGGAGCAGTACTTC | TRBV5-4 | TRBD2 | TRBJ2-7 | medium-sized
CASRPQGGSYEQYF | TGTGCCAGTAGGCCACAGGGGGGATCCTACGAGCAGTACTTC | TRBV19 | TRBD1 | TRBJ2-7 | few
CASSTSGTGGARGTGELFF | TGCGCCAGCAGCACCTCCGGGACAGGGGGCGCAAGGGGAACCGGGGAGCTGTTTTTT | TRBV5-1 | TRBD1 | TRBJ2-2 | NA
CASSYPDRGEQYF | TGTGCCAGCAGTTATCCTGACCGAGGGGAGCAGTACTTC | TRBV6-5 | NA | TRBJ2-7 | few
CASGPGTGPGNEQFF | TGTGCCAGCGGCCCCGGGACAGGCCCCGGTAATGAGCAGTTCTTC | TRBV6-6 | TRBD1 | TRBJ2-1 | NA
CASSLGLSISYEQYF | TGTGCCAGCAGCTTAGGACTATCAATCTCCTACGAGCAGTACTTC | TRBV7-8 | NA | TRBJ2-7 | NA
CASSYNPQSTGELFF | TGTGCCAGCAGTTACAATCCCCAGAGTACCGGGGAGCTGTTTTTT | TRBV6-6 | NA | TRBJ2-2 | NA
CSLEGGSTDTQYF | TGCAGCCTTGAGGGAGGTAGCACAGATACGCAGTATTTT | TRBV29-1 | NA | TRBJ2-3 | few
CASRAGGMDTQYF | TGTGCCAGCAGAGCGGGGGGTATGGATACGCAGTATTTT | TRBV6-6 | TRBD2 | TRBJ2-3 | NA
CAIHQETDSPLHF | TGTGCCATCCATCAGGAGACGGATTCACCCCTCCACTTT | TRBV6-6 | NA | TRBJ1-6 | once
CASSSAGTQPQHF | TGTGCCAGCAGCTCCGCAGGGACCCAGCCCCAGCATTTT | TRBV7-9 | NA | TRBJ1-5 | NA
CASSVLLTAPYGYTF | TGTGCCAGTAGTGTCCTCCTGACAGCGCCCTATGGCTACACCTTC | TRBV19 | NA | TRBJ1-2 | NA
CAWSVRGGGPGNTIYF | TGTGCCTGGAGTGTACGAGGAGGGGGGCCTGGAAACACCATATATTTT | TRBV30 | NA | TRBJ1-3 | NA
CAWEDGRDTEAFF | TGTGCCTGGGAAGACGGGAGGGACACTGAAGCTTTCTTT | TRBV30 | NA | TRBJ1-1 | NA
CSVVGANNEQFF | TGCAGCGTAGTGGGGGCGAACAATGAGCAGTTCTTC | TRBV29-1 | NA | TRBJ2-1 | once
CASSLENGLYGYTF | TGTGCCAGCAGCTTAGAGAACGGCCTCTATGGCTACACCTTC | TRBV11-2 | NA | TRBJ1-2 | NA
CATSWGQGTDTQYF | TGTGCCACCAGCTGGGGACAGGGCACAGATACGCAGTATTTT | TRBV15 | TRBD1 | TRBJ2-3 | NA
CAWSILGPMNTEAFF | TGTGCCTGGAGCATTCTGGGACCGATGAACACTGAAGCTTTCTTT | TRBV30 | NA | TRBJ1-1 | NA
CASRSNRPDNEQFF | TGTGCCAGCAGGAGTAACAGGCCGGACAATGAGCAGTTCTTC | TRBV5-6 | NA | TRBJ2-1 | once